This T cell receptor beta chain was recovered during a study of T cells in tuberculosis. Sequencing was performed with immunoSEQ multiplex PCR; in TCRdb, only in-frame clones are kept and a portion is missing. This table has about 31,000 clones, approximately 97% appearing once. The CDR3 has 15 amino acids. Germline loops: CDR1 SGHTA, CDR2 FQGNSA. Trimming took 2 bases from V and 4 from J; bases not matched to a gene: 7. Study-level points and caveats: Selection depended on which cryopreserved specimens were available.

Each donor contributed 95,000 or so T cells on average, unsorted. Details on this clone: What it recognizes is unknown.

The chain couples TRBV7-2 to TRBJ1-2; 7 nucleotides agree with TRBD1. This clonotype originated in a donor between 10 and 35 years old with latent tuberculosis or without tuberculosis infection. The sequenced material came from PBMCs. The chain's CDR3 is CASSLNRGTVYGYTF. DNA of the CDR3: TGTGCCAGCAGCTTAAATCGAGGGACAGTCTATGGCTACACCTTC.